Listed below are T cell receptor beta chains from one sample, sequenced in a study of blood T cell repertoires in COVID-19. Sequencing was performed with immunoSEQ multiplex PCR; in TCRdb, only in-frame clones are kept and a portion is missing. Of 300,000 to 400,000 clones in the sample, about 90% were seen once. The sample taken for sequencing was peripheral blood. The receptors originated from a woman aged 55 to 70 with COVID-19, enrolled during active disease. Each CDR3 is given with its conserved first and last residue. A D gene is named only where the DNA matches it firmly. Only some rows state a clone size, as once, few, many or a class for expanded clones.

J: TRBJ1-6
D: .
size: .
V: TRBV28
CDR3: CASSLWSSPLHF
DNA: TGTGCCAGCAGTCTTTGGAGTTCACCCCTCCACTTT

J: TRBJ2-1
D: .
size: .
V: TRBV5-6
CDR3: CASSVRGSYNEQFF
DNA: TGTGCCAGCAGCGTACGGGGCTCCTACAATGAGCAGTTCTTC

J: TRBJ1-1
D: .
size: .
V: TRBV10-1
CDR3: CASSAGFGTEAFF
DNA: TGCGCCAGCAGTGCAGGGTTCGGCACTGAAGCTTTCTTT

J: TRBJ1-3
D: .
size: once
V: TRBV4-1
CDR3: CASSVRRTVGNTIYF
DNA: TGCGCCAGCAGCGTGCGCCGGACAGTTGGAAACACCATATATTTT

J: TRBJ2-7
D: TRBD1
size: once
V: TRBV19
CDR3: CASSIEGQGINNEQYF
DNA: TGTGCCAGTAGTATCGAGGGACAGGGGATCAACAACGAGCAGTACTTC

J: TRBJ1-6
D: .
size: .
V: TRBV5-1
CDR3: CASSLVGGRESSYNSPLHF
DNA: TGCGCCAGCAGCTTGGTAGGAGGGAGGGAAAGCTCCTATAATTCACCCCTCCACTTT

J: TRBJ2-3
D: TRBD2
size: .
V: TRBV7-3
CDR3: CASSQAGFTDTQYF
DNA: TGTGCCAGCAGCCAAGCGGGGTTCACAGATACGCAGTATTTT

J: TRBJ2-3
D: .
size: once
V: TRBV9
CDR3: CASSVSAGQGSDTQYF
DNA: TGTGCCAGCAGCGTATCGGCAGGGCAGGGATCAGATACGCAGTATTTT

J: TRBJ2-7
D: TRBD2
size: .
V: TRBV14
CDR3: CASSPRGGEQYF
DNA: TGTGCCAGCAGCCCCCGGGGGGGCGAGCAGTACTTC

J: TRBJ1-5
D: .
size: few
V: TRBV7-8
CDR3: CASSLVRGEQPQHF
DNA: TGTGCCAGCAGCTTAGTACGGGGGGAACAGCCCCAGCATTTT

J: TRBJ1-1
D: .
size: .
V: TRBV19
CDR3: CASSMEKPLNTEAFF
DNA: TGTGCCAGTAGTATGGAGAAACCTTTGAACACTGAAGCTTTCTTT

J: TRBJ1-1
D: .
size: .
V: TRBV2
CDR3: CAGEQGPTEAFF
DNA: TGTGCCGGAGAACAGGGTCCCACTGAAGCTTTCTTT

J: TRBJ2-5
D: .
size: .
V: TRBV7-9
CDR3: CASSLDRDQETQYF
DNA: TGTGCCAGCAGCTTAGACAGGGACCAAGAGACCCAGTACTTC

J: TRBJ2-7
D: TRBD1
size: .
V: TRBV19
CDR3: CASSGRTGYEQYF
DNA: TGTGCCAGTAGTGGAAGGACAGGTTACGAGCAGTACTTC

J: TRBJ2-3
D: TRBD1
size: once
V: TRBV7-7
CDR3: CASSLAGTGVNTQYF
DNA: TGTGCTAGCAGCCTGGCCGGGACAGGGGTGAATACGCAGTATTTT

J: TRBJ2-7
D: TRBD2
size: .
V: TRBV11-2
CDR3: CASSVLSGGLGYEQYF
DNA: TGTGCCAGCAGCGTCCTTAGCGGGGGATTAGGCTACGAGCAGTACTTC

J: TRBJ1-1
D: .
size: .
V: TRBV30
CDR3: CAWSRGRERSEAFF
DNA: TGTGCCTGGAGTCGGGGTAGGGAGAGGAGTGAAGCTTTCTTT

J: TRBJ1-1
D: .
size: .
V: TRBV5-1
CDR3: CASSPRQNTEAFF
DNA: TGCGCCAGCAGCCCAAGACAGAACACTGAAGCTTTCTTT

J: TRBJ1-3
D: .
size: .
V: TRBV18
CDR3: CASSPTTGLLGNTIYF
DNA: TGTGCCAGCTCACCAACTACAGGGCTTCTCGGAAACACCATATATTTT

J: TRBJ1-1
D: .
size: .
V: TRBV30
CDR3: CAWIRYTEAFF
DNA: TGTGCCTGGATCCGGTACACTGAAGCTTTCTTT

J: TRBJ1-2
D: TRBD1
size: .
V: TRBV7-9
CDR3: CASSKNNPDRASGYTF
DNA: TGTGCCAGCAGCAAAAACAATCCGGACAGGGCGAGCGGCTACACCTTC

J: TRBJ2-7
D: .
size: .
V: TRBV18
CDR3: CASSRGRQGGDEQYF
DNA: TGTGCCAGCTCACGCGGCCGACAGGGAGGAGACGAGCAGTACTTC

J: TRBJ1-4
D: TRBD1
size: .
V: TRBV28
CDR3: CASRPSTGRAEKLFF
DNA: TGTGCCAGCAGACCCTCGACAGGGCGGGCTGAAAAACTGTTTTTT

J: TRBJ1-2
D: .
size: .
V: TRBV3-1/TRBV3-2
CDR3: CASSYKGRIGYTF
DNA: TGTGCCAGCAGCTACAAGGGGAGGATTGGCTACACCTTC

J: TRBJ1-2
D: TRBD1
size: .
V: TRBV10-3
CDR3: CAISEGQAGGYTF
DNA: TGTGCCATCAGTGAGGGACAGGCGGGAGGCTACACCTTC

J: TRBJ2-7
D: TRBD1
size: .
V: TRBV18
CDR3: CASSPRQGDSYEQYF
DNA: TGTGCCAGCTCACCCCGACAGGGGGACTCCTACGAGCAGTACTTC

J: TRBJ2-1
D: TRBD1
size: few
V: TRBV29-1
CDR3: CSVERQGSYNEQFF
DNA: TGCAGCGTTGAACGACAGGGCTCCTACAATGAGCAGTTCTTC

J: TRBJ2-4
D: TRBD1
size: once
V: TRBV3-1/TRBV3-2
CDR3: CASSQGQGAKNIQYF
DNA: TGTGCCAGCAGCCAGGGACAGGGAGCCAAAAACATTCAGTACTTC

J: TRBJ1-5
D: TRBD1
size: .
V: TRBV2
CDR3: CASSFLQGEQPQHF
DNA: TGTGCCAGCAGTTTCTTACAGGGGGAACAGCCCCAGCATTTT

J: TRBJ1-2
D: TRBD1
size: few
V: TRBV27
CDR3: CASSPRYKGGQGRSGYTF
DNA: TGTGCCAGCAGTCCAAGATATAAGGGGGGACAGGGGAGAAGTGGCTACACCTTC

J: TRBJ2-5
D: TRBD2
size: .
V: TRBV3-1/TRBV3-2
CDR3: CASSLQGGETQYF
DNA: TGTGCCAGCAGCCTCCAGGGAGGGGAGACCCAGTACTTC

J: TRBJ1-1
D: .
size: few
V: TRBV6-5
CDR3: CASSYGGGNTEAFF
DNA: TGTGCCAGCAGTTACGGGGGGGGGAACACTGAAGCTTTCTTT

J: TRBJ1-5
D: TRBD1
size: once
V: TRBV5-8
CDR3: CASSPGQILNQPQHF
DNA: TGTGCCAGCAGCCCGGGACAGATACTGAATCAGCCCCAGCATTTT

J: TRBJ2-2
D: .
size: .
V: TRBV7-8
CDR3: CASSLSGGPDTGELFF
DNA: TGTGCCAGCAGCCTCTCCGGGGGGCCAGACACCGGGGAGCTGTTTTTT

J: TRBJ2-2
D: TRBD2
size: .
V: TRBV30
CDR3: CAWSAGLVITGELFF
DNA: TGTGCCTGGAGTGCGGGACTAGTGATCACCGGGGAGCTGTTTTTT

J: TRBJ1-1
D: TRBD1
size: .
V: TRBV29-1
CDR3: CSVVDRGPDTEAFF
DNA: TGCAGCGTGGTCGACAGGGGGCCGGACACTGAAGCTTTCTTT

J: TRBJ2-3
D: .
size: .
V: TRBV3-1/TRBV3-2
CDR3: CASSQDEGGSPRTQYF
DNA: TGTGCCAGCAGCCAAGATGAGGGCGGGTCTCCACGTACGCAGTATTTT

J: TRBJ2-3
D: TRBD1
size: .
V: TRBV28
CDR3: CASSRDRGDTQYF
DNA: TGTGCCAGCAGTCGGGACAGGGGAGATACGCAGTATTTT

J: TRBJ2-7
D: .
size: .
V: TRBV9
CDR3: CASSPGAGGWLYF
DNA: TGTGCCAGCAGCCCGGGGGCAGGGGGGTGGCTGTACTTC

J: TRBJ1-5
D: .
size: .
V: TRBV7-2
CDR3: CASSLQPGGNQPQHF
DNA: TGTGCCAGCAGCCTACAACCAGGGGGCAATCAGCCCCAGCATTTT

J: TRBJ2-3
D: .
size: .
V: TRBV28
CDR3: CASSGGTDTQYF
DNA: TGTGCCAGCAGCGGGGGCACAGATACGCAGTATTTT

J: TRBJ2-3
D: .
size: .
V: TRBV2
CDR3: CASSRGTQSHTDTQYF
DNA: TGTGCCAGCAGTCGTGGGACACAGTCTCACACAGATACGCAGTATTTT

J: TRBJ1-2
D: TRBD1
size: .
V: TRBV27
CDR3: CAVKGAGQGVNGYTF
DNA: TGTGCCGTCAAAGGGGCGGGGCAGGGGGTCAATGGCTACACCTTC

J: TRBJ2-2
D: .
size: .
V: TRBV11-2
CDR3: CASSLVGGLANTGELFF
DNA: TGTGCCAGCAGCTTAGTGGGGGGGCTAGCGAACACCGGGGAGCTGTTTTTT

J: TRBJ2-1
D: TRBD1
size: .
V: TRBV11-3
CDR3: CASSSRDRGSYNEQFF
DNA: TGTGCCAGCAGCTCGAGAGACAGGGGTTCCTACAATGAGCAGTTCTTC

J: TRBJ2-3
D: TRBD2
size: .
V: TRBV3-1/TRBV3-2
CDR3: CASSTLAGGTDTQYF
DNA: TGTGCCAGCAGCACTCTAGCGGGGGGGACAGATACGCAGTATTTT

J: TRBJ2-3
D: TRBD2
size: once
V: TRBV7-3
CDR3: CASSLRGGAGEPQYF
DNA: TGTGCCAGCAGCTTGCGCGGGGGGGCCGGTGAGCCGCAGTATTTT

J: TRBJ2-7
D: .
size: .
V: TRBV12-5
CDR3: CASGLVRGFYEQYF
DNA: TGTGCTAGTGGTTTGGTACGAGGGTTCTACGAGCAGTACTTC

J: TRBJ1-4
D: TRBD1
size: .
V: TRBV5-4
CDR3: CASSFRTGTNEKLFF
DNA: TGTGCCAGCAGCTTCCGGACAGGGACTAACGAAAAACTGTTTTTT

J: TRBJ1-6
D: .
size: .
V: TRBV28
CDR3: CASSLPTGISYNSPLHF
DNA: TGTGCCAGCAGTTTACCGACAGGTATCTCCTATAATTCACCCCTCCACTTT

J: TRBJ1-2
D: TRBD1
size: .
V: TRBV19
CDR3: CASSMKGGETF
DNA: TGTGCCAGTAGTATGAAAGGGGGCGAGACCTTC

J: TRBJ1-1
D: .
size: .
V: TRBV12-3/TRBV12-4
CDR3: CASRQGFGTEAFF
DNA: TGTGCCAGCAGACAGGGATTTGGGACTGAAGCTTTCTTT

J: TRBJ2-3
D: TRBD1
size: .
V: TRBV11-3
CDR3: CASRPGQGKNSTDTQYF
DNA: TGTGCCAGCAGACCCGGACAGGGAAAGAATAGCACAGATACGCAGTATTTT